This T cell receptor beta chain was captured by sequencing in a study of cytomegalovirus exposure and HLA in healthy donors. Findings of the study overall: In an earlier analysis, most TCR beta V segments were productive about 87% or about 30% of the time. Researchers reported in a later analysis that a missense DCLRE1C variant was tied to TCR beta V- and J-gene trimming.

Regarding this clone: Its antigen is still unknown.

V lost 4 bases to trimming and J lost 3 bases; unmatched junction nucleotides: 9. CDR3 length equals 17 residues. CDR1 and CDR2 from the germline V gene are SGHNT and YYREEE (reference sequence). The PCR contained 60 Vbeta and 13 Jbeta primers. The data were produced by immunoSEQ multiplex PCR, yet TCRdb's version contains in-frame clones alone and is incomplete. The table has approximately 150,000 clones, about 75% seen once. The clonotype comes from a man aged 35 to 55 in good health and CMV-seropositive. The chain has TRBV5-4 and TRBJ2-4; TRBD1 matches at 11 bases. Sequencing input: PBMCs. The CDR3 loop reads CASSISGQGVIKNIQYF. The DNA of the CDR3 is TGTGCCAGCAGCATCTCGGGACAGGGGGTCATCAAAAACATTCAGTACTTC.